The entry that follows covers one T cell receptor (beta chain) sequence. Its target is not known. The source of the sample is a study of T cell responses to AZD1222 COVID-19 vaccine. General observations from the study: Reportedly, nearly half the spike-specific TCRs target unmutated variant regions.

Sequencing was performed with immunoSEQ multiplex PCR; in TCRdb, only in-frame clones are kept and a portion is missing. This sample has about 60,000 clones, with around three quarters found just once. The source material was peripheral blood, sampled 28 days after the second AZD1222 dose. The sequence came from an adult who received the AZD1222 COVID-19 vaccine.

CDR3 bases: TGTGCCAGCAGTTTTAAAACAGATTCACCCCTCCACTTT. It translates to CASSFKTDSPLHF. The chain recombines TRBV12-3 or TRBV12-4 with TRBJ1-6; D is uncertain. The CDR3 loop spans 13 amino acids. Trimming pared 3 bases from V and 8 bases from J, leaving 8 bases between.